The rows below give T cell receptor beta chains drawn from one sample of a study of a mutant IDH1 vaccine in newly diagnosed glioma. These TCRs are of unknown antigen specificity. TCRdb's copy holds only in-frame clones and misses some; the assay was immunoSEQ multiplex PCR. Here the sample spans approximately 50,000 clones, more than 65% being singletons. Specimen: PBMCs, collected from a glioma patient whose treatment included an IDH1 peptide vaccine. These receptors all stem from a man between 35 and 55 years old with glioma. The CDR3 runs from the conserved cysteine through the conserved F or W. D genes are given only for firm matches. Size tells how often a clone was seen (once, few, many) or the class of an expanded clone, and some rows leave it out.

TRBJ1-2	TRBV28	NA	NA	TGTGCCAGCAGTTTCCCCCGAGGGGGGACGAACTATGGCTACACCTTC	CASSFPRGGTNYGYTF
TRBJ2-7	TRBV4-1	NA	TRBD2	TGCGCCAGCAGCCAAGAGGGGGGACTAGCGTACGAGCAGTACTTC	CASSQEGGLAYEQYF
TRBJ2-1	TRBV6-5	NA	NA	TGTGCCAGCACCGCAGGTGGGTCCTACAATGAGCAGTTCTTC	CASTAGGSYNEQFF
TRBJ2-5	TRBV2	NA	TRBD2	TGTGCCAGCAACTTCTTGGGGGGGAAGACCCAGTACTTC	CASNFLGGKTQYF
TRBJ1-3	TRBV2	NA	NA	TGTGCCAGCAGTCCGAGGGGCCCTGGAAACACCATATATTTT	CASSPRGPGNTIYF
TRBJ2-3	TRBV30	NA	NA	TGTGCCTGGAGTGTAGGCGGGGTCTACACAGATACGCAGTATTTT	CAWSVGGVYTDTQYF
TRBJ2-6	TRBV5-1	NA	NA	TGCGCCAGCAGCTTGAATTTGAACTCTGGGGCCAACGTCCTGACTTTC	CASSLNLNSGANVLTF
TRBJ1-1	TRBV7-9	NA	NA	TGTGCCAGCAGCTTAGTAACAGGGAGTTTTTCTGAAGCTTTCTTT	CASSLVTGSFSEAFF
TRBJ2-1	TRBV5-1	few	NA	TGCGCCAGCAGCTTTGGCAGAAGCTCCTACAATGAGCAGTTCTTC	CASSFGRSSYNEQFF
TRBJ2-5	TRBV13	NA	NA	TGTGCCAGCAGCATTTGGGCCTTACAAGAGACCCAGTACTTC	CASSIWALQETQYF
TRBJ2-5	TRBV5-1	NA	NA	TGCGCCAGCAGCTTTGGTTTGCGGGCCCAAGAGACCCAGTACTTC	CASSFGLRAQETQYF
TRBJ2-2	TRBV5-4	NA	NA	TGTGCCAGCAGCCCCTCGCCCCTCCAGGGTAGTACCGGGGAGCTGTTTTTT	CASSPSPLQGSTGELFF
TRBJ2-5	TRBV5-4	once	NA	TGTGCCAGCACCCCCGCAGGGGGGGCCAGGGAGACCCAGTACTTC	CASTPAGGARETQYF
TRBJ1-2	TRBV5-6	NA	NA	TGTGCCAGCAGCTTGGAGACAGAATATGGCTACACCTTC	CASSLETEYGYTF
TRBJ2-3	TRBV7-8	NA	TRBD1	TGTGCCAGCAGCTTCCGGGACAGGGTAGTGGCAGATACGCAGTATTTT	CASSFRDRVVADTQYF
TRBJ1-4	TRBV4-1	NA	TRBD1	TGCGCCAGCAGCCAACCCTTGGACAGGGTTAATGAAAAACTGTTTTTT	CASSQPLDRVNEKLFF
TRBJ2-5	TRBV7-8	NA	TRBD2	TGTGCCAGCAGCTCCCTTGGACTAGCGGGGGTCATCCAAGAGACCCAGTACTTC	CASSSLGLAGVIQETQYF
TRBJ2-3	TRBV7-9	NA	TRBD2	TGTGCCAGCAGCCATTTAGCGGGGAACACAGATACGCATTATTTT	CASSHLAGNTDTHYF
TRBJ1-5	TRBV4-1	NA	NA	TGCGCCAGCAGCCACCCGGGGGGCAATCAGCCCCAGCATTTT	CASSHPGGNQPQHF
TRBJ2-5	TRBV18	NA	NA	TGTGCCAGCTCACCACGGGACCGAGAGACCCAGTACTTC	CASSPRDRETQYF
TRBJ1-3	TRBV7-9	NA	NA	TGTGCCAGCAGCCGGGGGTCTGGAAACACCATATATTTT	CASSRGSGNTIYF
TRBJ1-5	TRBV19	medium-sized	NA	TGTGCCAGCGTAGGCTATACTGGGACGTGGGGTCAGCCCCAGCATTTT	CASVGYTGTWGQPQHF